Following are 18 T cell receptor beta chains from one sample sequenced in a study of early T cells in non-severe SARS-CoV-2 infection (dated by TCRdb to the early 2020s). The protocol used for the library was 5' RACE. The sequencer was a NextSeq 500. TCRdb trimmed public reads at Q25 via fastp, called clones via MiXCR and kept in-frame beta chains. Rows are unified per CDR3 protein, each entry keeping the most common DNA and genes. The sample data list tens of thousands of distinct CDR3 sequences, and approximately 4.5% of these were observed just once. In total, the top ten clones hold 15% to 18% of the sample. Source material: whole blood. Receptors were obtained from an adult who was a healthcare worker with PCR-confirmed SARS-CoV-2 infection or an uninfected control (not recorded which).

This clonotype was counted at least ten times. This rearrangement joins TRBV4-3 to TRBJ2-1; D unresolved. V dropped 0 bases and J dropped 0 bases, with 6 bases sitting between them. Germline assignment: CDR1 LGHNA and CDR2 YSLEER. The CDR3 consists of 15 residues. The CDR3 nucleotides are TGCGCCAGCAGCCAAGATTGGGCCTCCTACAATGAGCAGTTCTTC. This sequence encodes CASSQDWASYNEQFF.

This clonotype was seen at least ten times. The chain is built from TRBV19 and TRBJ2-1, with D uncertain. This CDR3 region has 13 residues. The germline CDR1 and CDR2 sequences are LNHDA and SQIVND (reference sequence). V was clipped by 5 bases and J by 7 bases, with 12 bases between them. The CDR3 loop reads CASSLYSGNEQFF. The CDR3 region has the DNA TGTGCCAGTAGTCTCTATAGTGGGAATGAGCAGTTCTTC.

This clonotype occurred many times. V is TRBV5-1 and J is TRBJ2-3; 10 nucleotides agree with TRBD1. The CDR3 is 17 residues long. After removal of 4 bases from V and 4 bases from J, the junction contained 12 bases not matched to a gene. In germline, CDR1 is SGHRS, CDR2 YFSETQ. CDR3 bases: TGCGCCAGCAGCCCCGAACCCGGGACAGGGGATGCAGATACGCAGTATTTT. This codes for CASSPEPGTGDADTQYF.

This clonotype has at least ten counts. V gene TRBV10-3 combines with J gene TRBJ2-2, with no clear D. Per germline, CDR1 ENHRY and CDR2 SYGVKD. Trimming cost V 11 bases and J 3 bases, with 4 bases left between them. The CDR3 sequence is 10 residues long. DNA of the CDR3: TGTGCCGTCTACACCGGGGAGCTGTTTTTT. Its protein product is CAVYTGELFF.

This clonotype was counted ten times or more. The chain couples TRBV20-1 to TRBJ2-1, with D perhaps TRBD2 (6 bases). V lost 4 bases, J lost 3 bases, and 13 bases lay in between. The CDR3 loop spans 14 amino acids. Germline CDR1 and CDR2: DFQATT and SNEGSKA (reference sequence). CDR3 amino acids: CSAKRSGDYNEQFF. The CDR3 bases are TGCAGTGCTAAGCGTAGCGGTGACTACAATGAGCAGTTCTTC.

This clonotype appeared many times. CDR3 loop: CASSYSTNGNQPQHF. Here the CDR3 DNA reads TGTGCCAGCAGTTACTCGACAAATGGCAATCAGCCCCAGCATTTT. The chain uses TRBV6-5 and TRBJ1-5, with D unclear. Germline V gene data show CDR1 as MNHEY and CDR2 as SVGAGI. V was clipped by 0 bases and J by 2 bases, with 8 bases between them. The CDR3 is made up of 15 amino acids.

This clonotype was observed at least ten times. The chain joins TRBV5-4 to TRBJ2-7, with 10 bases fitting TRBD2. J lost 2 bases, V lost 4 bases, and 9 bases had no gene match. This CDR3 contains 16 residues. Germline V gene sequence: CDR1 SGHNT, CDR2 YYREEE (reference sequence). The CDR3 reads CASSPTLGLAAYEQYF. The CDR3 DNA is TGTGCCAGCAGCCCAACCCTAGGACTAGCGGCCTACGAGCAGTACTTC.

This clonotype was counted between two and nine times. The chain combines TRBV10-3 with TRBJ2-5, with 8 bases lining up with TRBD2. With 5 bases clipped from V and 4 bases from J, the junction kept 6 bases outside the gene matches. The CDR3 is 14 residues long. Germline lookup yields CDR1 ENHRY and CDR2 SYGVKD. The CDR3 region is CAISRAGEGETQYF. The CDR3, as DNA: TGTGCCATCAGTAGAGCGGGAGAGGGAGAGACCCAGTACTTC.

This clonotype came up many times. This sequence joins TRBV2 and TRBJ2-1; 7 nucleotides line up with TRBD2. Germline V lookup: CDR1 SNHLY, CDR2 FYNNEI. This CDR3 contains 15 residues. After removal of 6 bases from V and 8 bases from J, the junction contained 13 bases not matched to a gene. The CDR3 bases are TGTGCCAGCAGCCAAGGTGATAGCGGGCCCTATGAGCAGTTCTTC. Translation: CASSQGDSGPYEQFF.

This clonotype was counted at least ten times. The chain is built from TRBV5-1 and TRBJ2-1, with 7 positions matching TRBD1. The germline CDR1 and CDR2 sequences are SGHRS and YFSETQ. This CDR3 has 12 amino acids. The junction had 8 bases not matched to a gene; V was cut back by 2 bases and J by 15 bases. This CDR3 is CASSFDEGAPFF. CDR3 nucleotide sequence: TGCGCCAGCAGCTTTGATGAGGGGGCCCCGTTCTTC.

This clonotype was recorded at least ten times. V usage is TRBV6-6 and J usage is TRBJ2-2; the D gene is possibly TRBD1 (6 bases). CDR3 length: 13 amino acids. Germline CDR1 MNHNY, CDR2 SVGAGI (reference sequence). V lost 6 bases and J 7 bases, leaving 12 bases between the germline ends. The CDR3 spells CASSPTGLGELFF. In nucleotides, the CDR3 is TGTGCCAGCAGCCCGACAGGTCTCGGGGAGCTGTTTTTT.

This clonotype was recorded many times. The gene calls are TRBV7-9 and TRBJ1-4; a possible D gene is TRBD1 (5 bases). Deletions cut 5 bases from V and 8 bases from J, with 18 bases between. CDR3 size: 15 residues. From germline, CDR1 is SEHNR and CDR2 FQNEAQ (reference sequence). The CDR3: CASSPFGLQGEKLFF. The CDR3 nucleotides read TGTGCCAGCAGCCCCTTCGGCCTGCAGGGCGAAAAACTGTTTTTT. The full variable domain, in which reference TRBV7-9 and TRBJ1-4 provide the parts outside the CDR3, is DTGVSQNPRHKITKRGQNVTFRCDPISEHNRLYWYRQTLGQGPEFLTYFQNEAQLEKSRLLSDRFSAERPKGSFSTLEIQRTEQGDSAMYLCASSPFGLQGEKLFFGSGTQLSVL.

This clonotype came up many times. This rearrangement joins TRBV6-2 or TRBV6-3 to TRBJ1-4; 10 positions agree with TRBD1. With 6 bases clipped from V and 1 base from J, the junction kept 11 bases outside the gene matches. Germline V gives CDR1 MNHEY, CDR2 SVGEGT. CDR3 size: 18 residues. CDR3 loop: CASSGAGDRGLTNEKLFF. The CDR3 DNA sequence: TGTGCCAGCAGCGGTGCCGGGGACAGGGGTCTAACTAATGAAAAACTGTTTTTT.

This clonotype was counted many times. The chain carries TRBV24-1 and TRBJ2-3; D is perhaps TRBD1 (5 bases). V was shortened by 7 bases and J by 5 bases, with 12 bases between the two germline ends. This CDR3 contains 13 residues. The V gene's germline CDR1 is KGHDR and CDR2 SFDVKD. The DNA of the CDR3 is TGTGCCACCAGAAAGACAGCCAAAGATACGCAGTATTTT. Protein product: CATRKTAKDTQYF.

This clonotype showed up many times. The CDR3 DNA follows: TGCAGTGCCAGAACTAGCGTGAGGTACAATGAGCAGTTCTTC. It specifies CSARTSVRYNEQFF. The rearrangement uses TRBV20-1 and TRBJ2-1; TRBD2 agrees at 7 bases. V gave up 6 bases and J gave up 4 bases; unmatched junction bases: 9. The CDR3 runs to 14 residues. CDR1 and CDR2 from the germline V gene are DFQATT and SNEGSKA (reference sequence).

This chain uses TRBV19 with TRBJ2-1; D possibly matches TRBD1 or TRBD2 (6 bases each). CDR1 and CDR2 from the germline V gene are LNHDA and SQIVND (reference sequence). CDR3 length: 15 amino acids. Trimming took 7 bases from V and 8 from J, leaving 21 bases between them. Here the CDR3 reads CASTLRGLREDEQFF. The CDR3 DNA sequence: TGTGCCAGTACGTTAAGGGGGTTAAGGGAGGATGAGCAGTTCTTC.

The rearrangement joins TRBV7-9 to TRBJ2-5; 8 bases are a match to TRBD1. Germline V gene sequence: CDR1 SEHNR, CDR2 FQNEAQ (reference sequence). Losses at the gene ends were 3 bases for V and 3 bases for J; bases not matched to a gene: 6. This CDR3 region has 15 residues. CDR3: CASSFRGQGKETQYF. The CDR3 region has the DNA TGTGCCAGCAGCTTTAGAGGACAGGGCAAAGAGACCCAGTACTTC.

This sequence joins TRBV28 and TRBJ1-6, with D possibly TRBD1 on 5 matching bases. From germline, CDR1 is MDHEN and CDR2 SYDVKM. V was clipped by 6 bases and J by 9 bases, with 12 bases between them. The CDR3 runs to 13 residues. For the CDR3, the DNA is TGTGCCAGCAGGGCAGGGAAACGTTCACCCCTCCACTTT. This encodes CASRAGKRSPLHF.